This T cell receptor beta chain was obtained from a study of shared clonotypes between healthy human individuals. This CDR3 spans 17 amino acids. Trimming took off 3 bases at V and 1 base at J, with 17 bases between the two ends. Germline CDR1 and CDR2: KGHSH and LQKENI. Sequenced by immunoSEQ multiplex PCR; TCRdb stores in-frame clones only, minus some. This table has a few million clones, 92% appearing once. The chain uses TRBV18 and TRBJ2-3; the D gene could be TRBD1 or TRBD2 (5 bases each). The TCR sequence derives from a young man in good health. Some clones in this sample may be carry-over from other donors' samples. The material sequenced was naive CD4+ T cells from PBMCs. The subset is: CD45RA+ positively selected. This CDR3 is CASSPRQRTGGTDTQYF. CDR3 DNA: TGTGCCAGCTCACCTAGACAGAGGACTGGTGGCACAGATACGCAGTATTTT.